Listed below are T cell receptor beta chains from one sample, sequenced in a study of T cells in Graves' hyperthyroidism and ophthalmopathy. In TCRdb, the multiplex PCR reads were re-called with MiXCR into one record per CDR3 protein. The table includes fewer than 400,000 distinct CDR3 sequences, 15% to 19% detected once. Sequenced material: blood. The receptors shown here come from a woman aged 18-29 years with Graves' hyperthyroidism that later progressed to Graves' ophthalmopathy. The CDR3 runs from the conserved cysteine through the conserved F or W. The D gene is left open where the match is weak. The size field is filled for only some rows; it gives once, few, many or a size class.

D: .; J: TRBJ2-5; size: many; V: TRBV6-1; CDR3: CASSYQGEGVKTQYF; DNA: TGTGCCAGCAGTTACCAGGGGGAGGGCGTGAAGACCCAGTACTTC
D: TRBD1; J: TRBJ2-3; size: few; V: TRBV27; CDR3: CASSIRDRGSDTQYF; DNA: TGTGCCAGCAGTATACGGGACAGGGGGTCAGATACGCAGTATTTT
D: .; J: TRBJ1-5; size: few; V: TRBV20-1; CDR3: CSALGGGPWSNQPQHF; DNA: TGCAGTGCCCTCGGGGGTGGCCCTTGGAGCAATCAGCCCCAGCATTTT
D: .; J: TRBJ1-5; size: .; V: TRBV5-1; CDR3: CASSLFGNSNQPQHF; DNA: TGCGCCAGCAGCTTGTTCGGAAATAGCAATCAGCCCCAGCATTTT
D: .; J: TRBJ1-2; size: few; V: TRBV5-1; CDR3: CASSLIQGHCYTF; DNA: TGCGCCAGCAGCTTGATACAGGGTCATTGCTACACCTTC
D: TRBD1; J: TRBJ2-1; size: .; V: TRBV7-3; CDR3: CASSPRQGTNEQFF; DNA: TGTGCCAGCAGCCCCCGACAGGGGACCAATGAGCAGTTCTTC
D: TRBD2; J: TRBJ2-3; size: many; V: TRBV7-2; CDR3: CASSLKVRGREGRTDTQYF; DNA: TGTGCCAGCAGCTTAAAAGTCCGCGGGCGGGAGGGCCGCACAGATACGCAGTATTTT
D: .; J: TRBJ1-1; size: .; V: TRBV11-2; CDR3: CASSFRGRGAATEAFF; DNA: TGTGCCAGCAGCTTTCGCGGACGGGGGGCCGCCACTGAAGCTTTCTTT
D: TRBD2; J: TRBJ2-1; size: .; V: TRBV6-2/TRBV6-3; CDR3: CASSYDTSGRMDFNEQFF; DNA: TGTGCCAGCAGTTACGATACTAGCGGGAGGATGGACTTTAATGAGCAGTTCTTC
D: .; J: TRBJ2-2; size: many; V: TRBV28; CDR3: CASSFPGLNTGELFF; DNA: TGTGCCAGCAGTTTTCCAGGGCTGAACACCGGGGAGCTGTTTTTT
D: .; J: TRBJ2-6; size: few; V: TRBV12-3/TRBV12-4; CDR3: CASTPGGTGANVLTF; DNA: TGTGCCAGCACCCCAGGCGGGACTGGGGCCAACGTCCTGACTTTC
D: TRBD2; J: TRBJ2-7; size: many; V: TRBV28; CDR3: CASSQTIAGGYEQYF; DNA: TGTGCCAGCAGCCAAACTATAGCGGGAGGTTACGAGCAGTACTTC
D: TRBD2; J: TRBJ2-3; size: few; V: TRBV27; CDR3: CASSPPGLADTDTQYF; DNA: TGTGCCAGCAGTCCCCCCGGACTAGCGGACACAGATACGCAGTATTTT
D: .; J: TRBJ1-1; size: .; V: TRBV20-1; CDR3: CSARQGPAFF; DNA: TGCAGTGCTAGACAGGGCCCAGCTTTCTTT
D: TRBD2; J: TRBJ2-2; size: many; V: TRBV11-3; CDR3: CASSLPRTSGRTDTGELFF; DNA: TGTGCCAGCAGCTTACCAAGGACTAGCGGGAGAACGGACACCGGGGAGCTGTTTTTT
D: TRBD2; J: TRBJ2-7; size: .; V: TRBV20-1; CDR3: CSAGLAGGDYEQYF; DNA: TGCAGTGCGGGACTAGCGGGAGGAGACTACGAGCAGTACTTC
D: TRBD1; J: TRBJ2-7; size: many; V: TRBV6-1; CDR3: CASSEATGGIYEQYF; DNA: TGTGCCAGCAGTGAAGCGACAGGGGGAATCTACGAGCAGTACTTC
D: .; J: TRBJ1-1; size: many; V: TRBV6-1; CDR3: CASRSGETTEAFF; DNA: TGTGCCAGCAGGTCGGGCGAGACCACTGAAGCTTTCTTT
D: .; J: TRBJ2-2; size: many; V: TRBV6-4; CDR3: CASSDRLTGELFF; DNA: TGTGCCAGCAGTGACAGGCTCACCGGGGAGCTGTTTTTT
D: .; J: TRBJ1-2; size: .; V: TRBV12-3/TRBV12-4; CDR3: CASSRDIYGHTF; DNA: TGTGCCAGCAGTCGTGACATATATGGCCACACCTTC
D: TRBD2; J: TRBJ2-2; size: few; V: TRBV20-1; CDR3: CSARLAESPGELFF; DNA: TGCAGTGCTAGACTAGCGGAGTCCCCCGGGGAGCTGTTTTTT
D: .; J: TRBJ1-1; size: many; V: TRBV20-1; CDR3: CSARDLDMNTEAFF; DNA: TGCAGTGCTAGAGATCTGGATATGAACACTGAAGCTTTCTTT
D: .; J: TRBJ1-6; size: many; V: TRBV20-1; CDR3: CSAGWGSGYNSPLHF; DNA: TGCAGTGCCGGATGGGGGTCCGGTTATAATTCACCCCTCCACTTT
D: .; J: TRBJ1-1; size: many; V: TRBV20-1; CDR3: CSARDLVGPTEAFF; DNA: TGCAGTGCTAGAGATTTAGTAGGTCCCACTGAAGCTTTCTTT
D: .; J: TRBJ2-5; size: few; V: TRBV5-1; CDR3: CASSPDQGGRGETQYF; DNA: TGCGCCAGCAGCCCCGATCAGGGAGGAAGGGGGGAGACCCAGTACTTC
D: .; J: TRBJ2-1; size: few; V: TRBV4-1; CDR3: CASSQRLTWTRGGEYNEQFF; DNA: TGCGCCAGCAGCCAACGTCTAACCTGGACTAGAGGGGGCGAATACAATGAGCAGTTCTTC
D: TRBD2; J: TRBJ2-7; size: many; V: TRBV20-1; CDR3: CSARVAGGGYEQYF; DNA: TGCAGTGCTAGAGTTGCGGGAGGGGGCTACGAGCAGTACTTC
D: .; J: TRBJ1-5; size: few; V: TRBV7-2; CDR3: CASSSGPNQPQHF; DNA: TGTGCCAGCAGCTCGGGACCCAATCAGCCCCAGCATTTT
D: .; J: TRBJ2-1; size: .; V: TRBV19; CDR3: CASTKRPPGRGYNEQFF; DNA: TGTGCCAGTACAAAAAGACCCCCGGGAAGGGGCTACAATGAGCAGTTCTTC
D: TRBD1; J: TRBJ2-2; size: many; V: TRBV6-1; CDR3: CASRGQLNTGELFF; DNA: TGTGCCAGCAGGGGACAGCTAAACACCGGGGAGCTGTTTTTT
D: TRBD2; J: TRBJ2-7; size: many; V: TRBV7-2; CDR3: CASSATSGVSYEQYF; DNA: TGTGCCAGCAGCGCGACTAGCGGGGTATCCTACGAGCAGTACTTC
D: .; J: TRBJ1-4; size: few; V: TRBV7-9; CDR3: CASSSRQATNEKLFF; DNA: TGTGCCAGCAGCTCCCGACAGGCAACTAATGAAAAACTGTTTTTT
D: .; J: TRBJ1-2; size: many; V: TRBV3-1; CDR3: CASRDSYGYTF; DNA: TGTGCCAGCAGGGACAGCTATGGCTACACCTTC
D: TRBD1; J: TRBJ2-7; size: many; V: TRBV2; CDR3: CASSEALRGTGAYEQYF; DNA: TGTGCCAGCAGTGAAGCGCTTCGGGGGACAGGAGCCTACGAGCAGTACTTC
D: .; J: TRBJ1-5; size: many; V: TRBV5-8; CDR3: CASSREDQPQHF; DNA: TGTGCCAGCAGCCGCGAAGATCAGCCCCAGCATTTT
D: TRBD1; J: TRBJ1-1; size: many; V: TRBV6-2/TRBV6-3; CDR3: CASNRQGANTEAFF; DNA: TGTGCCAGCAATCGACAGGGGGCCAACACTGAAGCTTTCTTT
D: TRBD1; J: TRBJ2-5; size: many; V: TRBV2; CDR3: CASQGTGAETQYF; DNA: TGTGCCAGCCAAGGGACAGGGGCAGAGACCCAGTACTTC
D: .; J: TRBJ2-1; size: many; V: TRBV7-8; CDR3: CASSLGRGPYNEQFF; DNA: TGTGCCAGCAGCTTAGGCCGCGGACCGTACAATGAGCAGTTCTTC
D: TRBD1; J: TRBJ2-1; size: .; V: TRBV5-1; CDR3: CASSLADRGSYNEQFF; DNA: TGCGCCAGCAGCTTGGCCGACAGGGGTTCCTACAATGAGCAGTTCTTC
D: .; J: TRBJ1-4; size: few; V: TRBV5-8; CDR3: CASSLVTGDEKLFF; DNA: TGTGCCAGCAGCTTGGTAACCGGCGACGAAAAACTGTTTTTT
D: .; J: TRBJ2-7; size: many; V: TRBV4-2; CDR3: CASSQDASRASYEQYF; DNA: TGTGCCAGCAGCCAAGATGCGAGCAGGGCCTCCTACGAGCAGTACTTC
D: TRBD1; J: TRBJ1-5; size: .; V: TRBV4-1; CDR3: CASSLLAGTGGDNQPQHF; DNA: TGCGCCAGCAGCCTTCTAGCCGGGACAGGGGGAGACAATCAGCCCCAGCATTTT
D: .; J: TRBJ1-1; size: .; V: TRBV5-4; CDR3: CASSSVQAPNTEAFF; DNA: TGTGCCAGCAGCTCAGTACAGGCTCCCAACACTGAAGCTTTCTTT
D: TRBD1; J: TRBJ1-2; size: many; V: TRBV28; CDR3: CASSSGTVRGYTF; DNA: TGTGCCAGCAGTTCGGGGACAGTGCGCGGCTACACCTTC
D: .; J: TRBJ2-2; size: .; V: TRBV20-1; CDR3: CSAGWTDTGELFF; DNA: TGCAGTGCTGGCTGGACAGACACCGGGGAGCTGTTTTTT
D: .; J: TRBJ2-3; size: many; V: TRBV7-2; CDR3: CASKVGGGADTQYF; DNA: TGTGCCAGCAAGGTGGGAGGGGGGGCAGATACGCAGTATTTT
D: .; J: TRBJ1-5; size: few; V: TRBV28; CDR3: CASSLKIQPQHF; DNA: TGTGCCAGCAGTTTAAAGATCCAGCCCCAGCATTTT
D: .; J: TRBJ1-1; size: many; V: TRBV12-3/TRBV12-4; CDR3: CASSYRVGVTEAFF; DNA: TGTGCCAGCAGCTACAGGGTAGGGGTAACTGAAGCTTTCTTT
D: .; J: TRBJ2-7; size: .; V: TRBV27; CDR3: CASVGASYEQYF; DNA: TGTGCCAGCGTGGGGGCATCCTACGAGCAGTACTTC
D: .; J: TRBJ2-7; size: .; V: TRBV5-6; CDR3: CASSLGPPTEQYF; DNA: TGTGCCAGCAGCTTGGGTCCCCCGACAGAACAGTACTTC
D: .; J: TRBJ1-6; size: few; V: TRBV6-2/TRBV6-3; CDR3: CASNCTLHF; DNA: TGTGCCAGCAATTGTACCCTCCACTTT
D: .; J: TRBJ1-1; size: many; V: TRBV18; CDR3: CASSPLPTNTEAFF; DNA: TGTGCCAGCTCACCACTCCCCACCAACACTGAAGCTTTCTTT
D: .; J: TRBJ2-1; size: .; V: TRBV20-1; CDR3: CSASGARSWEQFF; DNA: TGCAGTGCTAGCGGGGCCAGATCATGGGAGCAGTTCTTC